This TCR beta chain appears in the sequencing data of a study of T cell changes during pregnancy in multiple sclerosis. This CDR3 spans 14 amino acids. V shed 5 bases and J shed 4 bases, with 11 bases lying between them. The germline V gene has CDR1 SEHNR and CDR2 FQNEAQ (reference sequence). Sequencing was performed with immunoSEQ multiplex PCR; in TCRdb, only in-frame clones are kept and a portion is missing. The data contain some 60,000 clones, more than 90% of them singletons. The chain uses TRBV7-9 and TRBJ1-4; D uncertain. The receptor comes from a female donor in good health, enrolled as a control in a pregnancy study. Source: peripheral blood, taken in the first trimester of pregnancy. In DNA, the CDR3 is TGTGCCAGCAGCACCGGGGTATATAATGAAAAACTGTTTTTT. As protein: CASSTGVYNEKLFF.